This is a list of T cell receptor beta chains from one sample in a study of regulatory T cells in long-lasting Graves disease. Using its own MiXCR run on the multiplex PCR reads, TCRdb lists one record per CDR3 protein. This table has about 440,000 distinct CDR3 sequences, 14% to 15% appearing once. This same sample was also part of a study on T cells in Graves' hyperthyroidism and ophthalmopathy.

The sequencing used peripheral blood mononuclear cells (PBMCs), collected at new diagnosis, from a patient treated with antithyroid drugs. The receptors were gathered from a woman aged 25-40 years with Graves disease. Both conserved end residues are part of each CDR3. A D gene is named only where the DNA matches it firmly. Rows may omit the clone size; those that give it use once, few, many or a size class.

clone_size | d_call | j_call | v_call | cdr3_nt | cdr3_aa
many | TRBD1 | TRBJ1-2 | TRBV3-1 | TGTGCCAGCAGCCAAGGGGGACAGGGTTTCGGCTACACCTTC | CASSQGGQGFGYTF
few | - | TRBJ1-2 | TRBV5-1 | TGCGCCAGCAGCCCAGACCCCCTCGCCTACGGCTACACCTTC | CASSPDPLAYGYTF
many | - | TRBJ2-2 | TRBV5-8 | TGTGCCAGCAGCCCCCGCCCCGGGGAGCTGTTTTTT | CASSPRPGELFF
- | - | TRBJ1-1 | TRBV5-1 | TGCGCCAGCAGCTTGGGTATAGTGAACACTGAAGCTTTCTTT | CASSLGIVNTEAFF
- | - | TRBJ2-7 | TRBV6-2/TRBV6-3 | TGTGCCAGCAGTGCTGGTAGCGGATCCTACGAGCAGTACTTC | CASSAGSGSYEQYF
many | TRBD1 | TRBJ1-2 | TRBV10-3 | TGTGCCATCAGCCTAGACAGGGGTGGCACGGAAGGCTACACCTTC | CAISLDRGGTEGYTF
many | - | TRBJ2-2 | TRBV3-1 | TGTGCCAGCAGCCCGGAGGGAAGGGAGCTGTTTTTT | CASSPEGRELFF
many | TRBD1 | TRBJ1-1 | TRBV30 | TGTGCCAGCGACAACAGGGGTAACACTGAAGCTTTCTTT | CASDNRGNTEAFF
many | - | TRBJ2-1 | TRBV11-2 | TGTGCCAGCAGCCTTCTAGGGTTAATCAACAATGAGCAGTTCTTC | CASSLLGLINNEQFF
many | - | TRBJ1-2 | TRBV5-1 | TGCGCCAGCAGCCCCGGTAGGGGCTACACCTTC | CASSPGRGYTF
many | - | TRBJ1-1 | TRBV19 | TGTGCCAGTAGTGCCCCCTGGGTGGGCACTGAAGCTTTCTTT | CASSAPWVGTEAFF
many | - | TRBJ2-1 | TRBV28 | TGTGCCAGCAGCGGTCCGGTTAGGGGCCCCTACAATAAGCAGTTCTTC | CASSGPVRGPYNKQFF
- | TRBD2 | TRBJ2-5 | TRBV11-2 | TGTGCCAGCAGCTACCTGGGACTAGCGGGAATCGAGACCCAGTACTTC | CASSYLGLAGIETQYF
- | TRBD1 | TRBJ1-2 | TRBV3-1 | TGTGCCAGCAGCCCCACAGGGGCGCGCTGCACCTTC | CASSPTGARCTF
many | - | TRBJ2-7 | TRBV6-5 | TGTGCCAGCAGTTCATCCAGGGTCGGGGAGCAGTACTTC | CASSSSRVGEQYF
many | TRBD2 | TRBJ2-3 | TRBV3-1 | TGTGCCAGCAGCCAGGAAGCGGGAGGCGGCATGGGAAATACGCAGTATTTT | CASSQEAGGGMGNTQYF
many | - | TRBJ1-1 | TRBV28 | TGTGCCAGTCAGAGCGAACCGCTCAGCCCTGAAGCTTTCTTT | CASQSEPLSPEAFF
many | TRBD1 | TRBJ2-7 | TRBV20-1 | TGCAGTGCTAGATCGGACAGGGGCCTCTACGAGCAGTACTTC | CSARSDRGLYEQYF
many | - | TRBJ2-5 | TRBV5-8 | TGTGCCAGCAGCTTGGATCTCGCGGGACAAGAGACCCAGTACTTC | CASSLDLAGQETQYF
many | TRBD2 | TRBJ2-3 | TRBV20-1 | TGCAGTGCCTCAGGGATCGGGGGGAGGGCCAGCGATACGCAGTATTTT | CSASGIGGRASDTQYF
many | TRBD2 | TRBJ2-2 | TRBV5-1 | TGTGCCAGCGGGACTAGCGGGAGCACCGGGGAGCTGTTTTTT | CASGTSGSTGELFF